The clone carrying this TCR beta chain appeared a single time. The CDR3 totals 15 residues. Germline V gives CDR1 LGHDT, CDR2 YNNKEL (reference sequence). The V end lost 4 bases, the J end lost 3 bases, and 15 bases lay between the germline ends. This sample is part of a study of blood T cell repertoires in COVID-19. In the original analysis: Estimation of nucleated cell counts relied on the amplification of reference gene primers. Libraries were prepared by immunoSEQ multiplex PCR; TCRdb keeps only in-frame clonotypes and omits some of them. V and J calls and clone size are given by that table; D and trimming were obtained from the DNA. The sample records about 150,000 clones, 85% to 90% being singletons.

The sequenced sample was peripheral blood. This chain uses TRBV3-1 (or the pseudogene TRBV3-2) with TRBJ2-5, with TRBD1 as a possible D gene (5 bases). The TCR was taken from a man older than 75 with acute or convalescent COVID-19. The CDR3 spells CASSLNGRVEETQYF. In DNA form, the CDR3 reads TGTGCCAGCAGCCTTAATGGCAGGGTCGAAGAGACCCAGTACTTC.